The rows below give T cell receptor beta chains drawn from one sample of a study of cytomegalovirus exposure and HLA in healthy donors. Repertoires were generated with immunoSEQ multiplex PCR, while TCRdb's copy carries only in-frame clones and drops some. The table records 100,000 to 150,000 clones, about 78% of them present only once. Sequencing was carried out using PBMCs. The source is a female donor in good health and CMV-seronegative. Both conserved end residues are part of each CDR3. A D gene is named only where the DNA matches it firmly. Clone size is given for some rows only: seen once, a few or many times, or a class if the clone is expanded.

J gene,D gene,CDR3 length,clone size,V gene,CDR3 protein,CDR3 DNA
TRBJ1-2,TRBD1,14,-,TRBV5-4,CASSPGQGFDGYTF,TGTGCCAGCAGCCCCGGACAGGGGTTTGATGGCTACACCTTC
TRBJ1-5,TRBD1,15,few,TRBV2,CASRLGQAGNQPQHF,TGTGCCAGCAGACTCGGACAGGCGGGCAATCAGCCCCAGCATTTT
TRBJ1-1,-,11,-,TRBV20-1,CSARDGSGAFF,TGCAGTGCTAGAGATGGTAGCGGAGCTTTCTTT
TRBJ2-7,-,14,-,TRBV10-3,CAISGTDKRSEQYF,TGTGCCATCAGTGGGACAGACAAAAGGTCCGAGCAGTACTTC
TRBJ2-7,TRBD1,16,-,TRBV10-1,CASSESPGTGDNEQYF,TGCGCCAGCAGTGAGTCTCCCGGGACAGGGGACAACGAGCAGTACTTC
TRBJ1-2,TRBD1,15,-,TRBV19,CASSIDHRGLSGYTF,TGTGCCAGTAGTATAGACCACAGGGGGCTGTCTGGCTACACCTTC
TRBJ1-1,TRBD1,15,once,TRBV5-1,CASSKGQGFITEAFF,TGCGCCAGCAGCAAAGGACAGGGCTTTATCACTGAAGCTTTCTTT
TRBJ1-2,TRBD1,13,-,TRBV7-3,CASSLDRAYGYTF,TGTGCCAGCAGCCTGGACAGGGCCTATGGCTACACCTTC
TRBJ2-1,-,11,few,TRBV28,CASSLAREQFF,TGTGCCAGCAGCCTAGCCCGGGAGCAGTTCTTC
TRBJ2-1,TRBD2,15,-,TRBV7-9,CASSSMTSGLDEQFF,TGTGCCAGCAGCTCCATGACTAGCGGGCTCGATGAGCAGTTCTTC